One and the same sample provided the 26 T cell receptor beta chains below, sequenced in a study of OX40 agonist ivuxolimab in advanced cancers. The protocol was immunoSEQ multiplex PCR, while the TCRdb copy is restricted to in-frame clones and leaves out a portion. This table holds 61,000 or so clones, under 85% found once. This sample comprised CD4+ or CD8+ T cells sorted from blood, obtained in a trial of the OX40 agonist ivuxolimab. The receptors here all came from an adult with an advanced solid tumor such as melanoma, head and neck, liver or kidney cancer.

V gene TRBV2 combines with J gene TRBJ1-2, with unresolved D. Trimming shortened V by 4 bases and J by 3 bases, and 9 bases separated the two germline ends. This CDR3 is 13 amino acids long. Looked up from germline, CDR1 is SNHLY and CDR2 is FYNNEI. Here the CDR3 DNA reads TGTGCCAGCAGTGCGAAAACGGACTATGGCTACACCTTC. It codes for CASSAKTDYGYTF.

The chain combines TRBV6-5 with TRBJ2-5, with 9 bases lining up with TRBD2. V shed 6 bases, J shed 3 bases, and the junction held 8 bases outside the gene matches. Germline V gene lookup returns CDR1 MNHEY and CDR2 SVGAGI. This CDR3 is built from 15 residues. The CDR3: CASRDRSSGEETQYF. The CDR3 DNA is TGTGCCAGCAGAGATAGGTCTAGCGGGGAAGAGACCCAGTACTTC.

On this clone: The sample carries other DNA sequences with the same CDR3. The chain combines TRBV5-6 with TRBJ2-5, with D unclear. This CDR3 has 11 amino acids. The V gene lost 4 bases and the J gene lost 4 bases, with 5 bases spanning the gap. Germline assignment: CDR1 SGHDT and CDR2 YYEEEE. CDR3 nucleotides: TGTGCCAGCAGCCTGAGAGAGACCCAGTACTTC. Protein: CASSLRETQYF.

The genes are TRBV30 and TRBJ1-6; 8 nucleotides match TRBD1. V gave up 3 bases and J gave up 11 bases; unmatched junction bases: 12. The length of the CDR3 is 15 residues. CDR1 is GTSNPN and CDR2 is SVGIG in the germline V gene (reference sequence). The DNA of the CDR3 is TGTGCCTGGAGCTGGGGGCGCACAGGGGGAGCACCCCTCCACTTT. Encoded protein: CAWSWGRTGGAPLHF.

The chain is built from TRBV11-3 and TRBJ2-7; 7 nucleotides align to TRBD1. The germline CDR1 and CDR2 sequences are SGHNT and YENEEA. V trimming: 1 base; J trimming: 3 bases; junction bases outside the gene matches: 6. The CDR3 loop spans 15 amino acids. The CDR3 nucleotides read TGTGCCAGCAGCTTAGTGGATACAGGGGACTACGAGCAGTACTTC. Its translation: CASSLVDTGDYEQYF. The full variable domain, rest sourced from reference TRBV11-3 and TRBJ2-7, is EAGVVQSPRYKIIEKKQPVAFWCNPISGHNTLYWYLQNLGQGPELLIRYENEEAVDDSQLPKDRFSAERLKGVDSTLKIQPAELGDSAVYLCASSLVDTGDYEQYFGPGTRLTVT.

V usage is TRBV4-3 and J usage is TRBJ2-2; D gene ambiguous. The CDR3 totals 16 residues. In germline, CDR1 is LGHNA, CDR2 YSLEER. Trimming left V 0 bases short and J 5 bases short, with 13 bases between. The CDR3 loop is CASSQDLRGFTGELFF. The CDR3 DNA sequence: TGCGCCAGCAGCCAAGATCTTAGAGGATTTACCGGGGAGCTGTTTTTT.

J is TRBJ2-7 and V is TRBV18, with 12 bases matching TRBD1. With V trimmed by 5 bases and J by 5 bases, 1 base remained unmatched. CDR3 size: 13 residues. Germline V gives CDR1 KGHSH, CDR2 LQKENI. The CDR3 coding sequence is TGTGCCAGCTCAGGGACAGGGGGCAACGAGCAGTACTTC. Residues: CASSGTGGNEQYF.

The V call is TRBV5-6, the J call TRBJ1-3; D is unresolved. Trimming left V 1 base short and J 0 bases short, with 11 bases between. The CDR3 has 16 amino acids. The germline V gene encodes CDR1 SGHDT and CDR2 YYEEEE. Here the CDR3 DNA reads TGTGCCAGCAGCTTGCCTGGTTCCATCTCTGGAAACACCATATATTTT. Residues: CASSLPGSISGNTIYF. The variable domain in full, completed from reference TRBV5-6 and TRBJ1-3, reads DAGVTQSPTHLIKTRGQQVTLRCSPKSGHDTVSWYQQALGQGPQFIFQYYEEEERQRGNFPDRFSGHQFPNYSSELNVNALLLGDSALYLCASSLPGSISGNTIYFGEGSWLTVV.

Concerning this clone itself: Mismatch with germline at one junction end may stem from a read error. The chain joins TRBV28 to TRBJ1-4; D remains unclear. This CDR3 is built from 15 residues. CDR1 is MDHEN, CDR2 SYDVKM, per germline. CDR3 loop: CASSSPQSTSEKLFF. The CDR3 bases are TGTGCCAGCAGCTCGCCGCAGTCAACTAGTGAAAAACTGTTTTTT.

V is TRBV7-6 and J is TRBJ2-5; perhaps TRBD1 as D (5 bases). The V end lost 5 bases, the J end lost 1 base, and 11 bases lay between the germline ends. This CDR3 has 14 amino acids. The germline CDR1 and CDR2 sequences are SGHVS and FNYEAQ. This CDR3 is CASSARQTQETQYF. The DNA for the CDR3 is TGTGCCAGCAGCGCCAGACAGACCCAAGAGACCCAGTACTTC.

This sequence joins TRBV7-8 and TRBJ1-5; 10 bases align to TRBD1. Germline assignment: CDR1 SGHVS and CDR2 FQNEAQ. With V trimmed by 3 bases and J by 5 bases, 7 bases remained unmatched. This CDR3 region has 16 residues. Here the CDR3 reads CASSFEGQGGYQPQHF. Written as DNA, the CDR3 is TGTGCCAGCAGCTTCGAAGGACAGGGGGGATATCAGCCCCAGCATTTT.

J is TRBJ2-2 and V is TRBV5-4; either TRBD1 or TRBD2 may fit D (6 bases each). V was cut by 0 bases and J by 6 bases, with 15 bases left in between. This CDR3 spans 16 amino acids. Germline values: CDR1 SGHNT, CDR2 YYREEE (reference sequence). The CDR3 sequence: CASSLDGGDIAGELFF. CDR3 coding DNA: TGTGCCAGCAGCTTGGATGGAGGGGACATCGCCGGGGAGCTGTTTTTT.

This chain uses TRBV7-8 with TRBJ2-3; tentative D call: TRBD2 (5 bases). This CDR3 is 14 amino acids long. The V gene's germline CDR1 is SGHVS and CDR2 FQNEAQ. V was shortened by 5 bases and J by 5 bases, with 14 bases between the two germline ends. The CDR3: CASSPTGVQDTQYF. DNA of the CDR3: TGTGCCAGCAGCCCTACCGGGGTTCAAGATACGCAGTATTTT.

V usage is TRBV6-5 and J usage is TRBJ2-3, with TRBD1 as a possible D gene (5 bases). Germline V gene lookup returns CDR1 MNHEY and CDR2 SVGAGI. V was shortened by 5 bases and J by 3 bases, with 12 bases between the two germline ends. The CDR3 spans 14 residues. The CDR3 reads CASSNRRSTDTQYF. The CDR3 nucleotides read TGTGCCAGCAGTAACAGGCGGAGTACAGATACGCAGTATTTT.

The rearrangement links TRBV19 to TRBJ1-3; possibly TRBD1 for D (6 bases). V was pared by 9 bases and J by 5 bases, with 20 bases between. The CDR3 length is 15 residues. The germline CDR1 and CDR2 sequences are LNHDA and SQIVND (reference sequence). The CDR3 nucleotides are TGTGCCAGAACCTGGGGGGGGCGCAGTAGAAACACCATATATTTT. Its protein is CARTWGGRSRNTIYF. The full variable domain, completed using reference TRBV19 and TRBJ1-3, is DGGITQSPKYLFRKEGQNVTLSCEQNLNHDAMYWYRQDPGQGLRLIYYSQIVNDFQKGDIAEGYSVSREKKESFPLTVTSAQKNPTAFYLCARTWGGRSRNTIYFGEGSWLTVV.

This chain links TRBV6-1 with TRBJ1-4, with 7 bases fitting TRBD1. CDR1 is MNHNS, CDR2 SASEGT, per germline. CDR3 size: 15 residues. V shed 2 bases, J shed 7 bases, and the junction held 7 bases outside the gene matches. The CDR3 DNA follows: TGTGCCAGCAGTGAATTGACAGGGAGGTCTGAAAAACTGTTTTTT. This encodes CASSELTGRSEKLFF.

The V and J genes are TRBV30 and TRBJ1-5; no clear D gene. There are 13 residues in the CDR3. CDR1 is GTSNPN, CDR2 SVGIG, per germline (reference sequence). V shed 0 bases and J shed 7 bases, with 10 bases lying between them. The CDR3 here is CAWSVSVGQPQHF. The CDR3 DNA reads TGTGCCTGGAGTGTATCAGTAGGCCAGCCCCAGCATTTT.

The V call is TRBV5-6, the J call TRBJ2-4; tentatively, D is TRBD1 (5 bases). The V gene lost 4 bases and the J gene lost 2 bases, with 10 bases spanning the gap. Germline V lookup: CDR1 SGHDT, CDR2 YYEEEE. The length of the CDR3 is 14 residues. The CDR3 reads CASSPTVPKNIQYF. The CDR3 region has the DNA TGTGCCAGCAGCCCGACAGTACCCAAAAACATTCAGTACTTC.

This chain connects TRBV7-3 to TRBJ2-5, with 14 bases aligning to TRBD2. CDR1 and CDR2 from the germline V gene are SGHTA and FQGTGA. The ends lost 5 bases at V and 5 bases at J; junction bases unmatched: 4. This CDR3 is 15 amino acids long. The chain's CDR3 is CASSRGLAGVETQYF. The CDR3 coding sequence is TGTGCCAGCAGCCGGGGACTAGCGGGGGTTGAGACCCAGTACTTC.

The chain combines TRBV6-1 with TRBJ2-4; D gene ambiguous. Germline V gene sequence: CDR1 MNHNS, CDR2 SASEGT. V lost 6 bases and J lost 8, with 17 bases in between. The length of the CDR3 is 14 residues. CDR3 sequence (DNA): TGTGCCAGCAGGGCCGACCACTCGGTATACATTCAGTACTTC. Its protein product is CASRADHSVYIQYF.

This chain uses TRBV6-1 with TRBJ2-2; D unclear. This CDR3 is built from 12 residues. Trimming pared 6 bases from V and 6 bases from J, leaving 8 bases between. Germline-derived CDR1 and CDR2 are MNHNS and SASEGT. CDR3 nucleotide sequence: TGTGCCAGCAGATACGGCCCCGGGGAGCTGTTTTTT. The encoded protein is CASRYGPGELFF.

The gene calls are TRBV7-2 and TRBJ2-1; D ambiguous. CDR3 length equals 11 residues. Trimming took 3 bases from V and 12 from J, leaving 9 bases between them. Per germline, CDR1 SGHTA and CDR2 FQGNSA. CDR3 DNA sequence: TGTGCCAGCAGCTTCCTGGTGAGGCAGTTCTTC. Translation gives CASSFLVRQFF.

Only one count was recorded for this clone. J is TRBJ1-1 and V is TRBV5-4; D gene ambiguous. The V end lost 2 bases, the J end lost 1 base, and 6 bases lay between the germline ends. Per germline, CDR1 SGHNT and CDR2 YYREEE (reference sequence). This CDR3 region has 13 residues. The CDR3 loop is CASSFQANTEAFF. Written as DNA, the CDR3 is TGTGCCAGCAGCTTCCAAGCGAACACTGAAGCTTTCTTT.

This clone has just a few counts. J is TRBJ2-7 and V is TRBV6-1; D is unresolved. Germline CDR1 is MNHNS and CDR2 is SASEGT. The CDR3 contains 10 residues. V was clipped by 10 bases and J by 7 bases, with 11 bases between them. As DNA, the CDR3 is TGTGCCACCCAGAGAACTGAGCAGTACTTC. Its translation is CATQRTEQYF.

This clone was counted between two and nine times. This rearrangement joins TRBV30 to TRBJ1-4; D may be TRBD1 (5 bases). V was cut by 5 bases and J by 2 bases, with 12 bases left in between. Germline CDR1 and CDR2: GTSNPN and SVGIG (reference sequence). This CDR3 contains 14 residues. The CDR3 region has the DNA TGTGCCTGGTCCCGGCGACAGACTAATGAAAAACTGTTTTTT. Its protein product is CAWSRRQTNEKLFF.

This clone was found once. V and J are TRBV2 and TRBJ2-7, with a weak D call TRBD2 (6 bases). Germline V gene lookup returns CDR1 SNHLY and CDR2 FYNNEI. V was clipped by 10 bases and J by 7 bases, with 23 bases between them. The length of the CDR3 is 14 residues. In DNA, the CDR3 is TGTGCCACCCAGCAGTCGGGACTTCGATTAGAGCAGTACTTC. Translation: CATQQSGLRLEQYF.